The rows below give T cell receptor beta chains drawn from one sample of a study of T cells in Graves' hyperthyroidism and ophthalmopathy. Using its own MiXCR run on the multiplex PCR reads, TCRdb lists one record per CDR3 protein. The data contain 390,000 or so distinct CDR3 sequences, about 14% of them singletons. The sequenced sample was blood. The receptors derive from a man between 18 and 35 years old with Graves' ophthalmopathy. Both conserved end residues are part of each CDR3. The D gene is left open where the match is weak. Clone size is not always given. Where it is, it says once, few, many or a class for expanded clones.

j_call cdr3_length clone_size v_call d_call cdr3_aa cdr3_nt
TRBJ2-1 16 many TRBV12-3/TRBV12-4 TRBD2 CASPPALAGDYNEQFF TGTGCCAGCCCCCCGGCGTTAGCGGGAGACTACAATGAGCAGTTCTTC
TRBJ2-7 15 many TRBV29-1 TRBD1 CSVVGPTGRTYEQYF TGCAGCGTTGTTGGACCGACAGGGCGAACCTACGAGCAGTACTTC
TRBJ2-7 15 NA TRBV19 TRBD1 CASSIEDRATYEQYF TGTGCCAGTAGTATAGAGGACAGGGCGACCTACGAGCAGTACTTC
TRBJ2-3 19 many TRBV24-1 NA CATSDFAGRGMGNTDTQYF TGTGCCACCAGTGATTTTGCAGGGAGAGGGATGGGGAACACAGATACGCAGTATTTT
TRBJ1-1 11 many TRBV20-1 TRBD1 CGQGALGEAFF TGCGGTCAGGGGGCGTTGGGTGAAGCTTTCTTT
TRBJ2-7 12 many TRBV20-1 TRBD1 CSANPGTDEQYF TGCAGTGCTAACCCTGGGACAGACGAGCAGTACTTC
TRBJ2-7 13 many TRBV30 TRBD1 CAWRGQATYEQYF TGTGCCTGGAGGGGACAGGCCACCTACGAGCAGTACTTC
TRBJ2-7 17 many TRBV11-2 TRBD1 CASSSKNMEDRVYEQYF TGTGCCAGCAGCTCGAAAAACATGGAGGACAGGGTCTACGAGCAGTACTTC
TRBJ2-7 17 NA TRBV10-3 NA CAISFSSGRTNSYEQYF TGTGCCATCAGCTTTTCCTCAGGGCGGACAAACTCCTACGAGCAGTACTTC
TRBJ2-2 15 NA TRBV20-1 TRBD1 CSARSGQVNTGELFF TGCAGTGCTAGAAGCGGACAGGTGAACACCGGGGAGCTGTTTTTT
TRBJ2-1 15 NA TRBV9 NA CASSPGGGPYNEQFF TGTGCCAGCAGCCCGGGGGGCGGGCCCTACAATGAGCAGTTCTTC
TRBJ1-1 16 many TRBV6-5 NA CASSYFNAEGDTEAFF TGTGCCAGCAGTTACTTTAATGCCGAGGGTGACACTGAAGCTTTCTTT
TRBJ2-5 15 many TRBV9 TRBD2 CASSASGLAEETQYF TGTGCCAGCAGCGCCTCTGGACTAGCGGAAGAGACCCAGTACTTC
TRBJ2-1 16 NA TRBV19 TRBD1 CASSIDGTESYNEQFF TGTGCCAGTAGTATAGACGGGACAGAATCCTACAATGAGCAGTTCTTC
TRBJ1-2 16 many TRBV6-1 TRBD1 CASSYNFGTGAYGYTF TGTGCCAGCAGCTATAATTTCGGGACAGGTGCCTATGGCTACACCTTC
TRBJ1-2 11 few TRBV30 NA CAWSRERGYTF TGTGCCTGGTCCCGAGAACGCGGCTACACCTTC
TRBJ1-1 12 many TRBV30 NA CAWSVSNTEAFF TGTGCCTGGAGTGTGTCGAACACTGAAGCTTTCTTT
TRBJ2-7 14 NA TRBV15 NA CATSRGHSPYEQYF TGTGCCACCAGCAGAGGGCACAGCCCCTACGAGCAGTACTTC
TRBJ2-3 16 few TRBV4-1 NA CASSQVGGRNTDTQYF TGCGCCAGCAGCCAAGTCGGGGGGCGCAACACAGATACGCAGTATTTT
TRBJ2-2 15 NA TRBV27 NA CASSFLLRNTGELFF TGTGCCAGCAGTTTTTTACTCAGGAACACCGGGGAGCTGTTTTTT
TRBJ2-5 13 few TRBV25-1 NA CASSEQGWETQYF TGTGCCAGCAGTGAACAGGGCTGGGAGACCCAGTACTTC
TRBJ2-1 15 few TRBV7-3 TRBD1 CASSLTGQGEYEQFF TGTGCCAGCAGCTTAACGGGACAGGGGGAGTATGAGCAGTTCTTC
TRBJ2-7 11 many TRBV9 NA CASGSSYEQYF TGTGCCAGCGGGAGCTCCTACGAGCAGTACTTC
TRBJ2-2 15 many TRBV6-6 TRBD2 CASSYLLAHTGELFF TGTGCCAGCAGTTACCTACTAGCGCACACCGGGGAGCTGTTTTTT
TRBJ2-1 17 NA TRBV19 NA CASSIDFGRESYNEQFF TGTGCCAGTAGTATAGATTTCGGACGGGAGTCCTACAATGAGCAGTTCTTC
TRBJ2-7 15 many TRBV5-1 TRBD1 CASSYGTDSSYEQYF TGCGCCAGCAGCTACGGGACAGATAGCTCCTACGAGCAGTACTTC
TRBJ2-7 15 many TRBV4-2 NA CASSQEAYSVNEQYF TGTGCCAGCAGCCAAGAGGCCTACTCGGTAAACGAGCAGTACTTC
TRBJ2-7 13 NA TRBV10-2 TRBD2 CASTPSGTYKQYF TGCGCCAGCACTCCTAGCGGAACCTACAAGCAGTACTTC
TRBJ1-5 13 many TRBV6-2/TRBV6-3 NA CASSYMYNQPQHF TGTGCCAGCAGTTATATGTACAATCAGCCCCAGCATTTT
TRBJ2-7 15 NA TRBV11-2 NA CASSGSGTVSYEQYF TGTGCCAGCAGCGGTTCCGGGACGGTATCCTACGAGCAGTACTTC
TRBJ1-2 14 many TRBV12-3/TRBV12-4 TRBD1 CASSLTGTNYGYTF TGTGCCAGCAGTTTGACAGGGACTAACTATGGCTACACCTTC
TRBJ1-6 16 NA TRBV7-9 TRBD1 CASSPLAGGLGSPLHF TGTGCCAGCAGCCCCCTGGCAGGGGGGTTGGGTTCACCCCTCCACTTT
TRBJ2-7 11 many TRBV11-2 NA CASSSPWEQYF TGTGCCAGCAGCTCCCCTTGGGAGCAGTACTTC
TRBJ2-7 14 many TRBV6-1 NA CATQWGAGPYEQYF TGTGCCACCCAATGGGGTGCAGGGCCCTACGAGCAGTACTTC
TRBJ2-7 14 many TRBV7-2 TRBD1 CASSADRVSYEQYF TGTGCCAGCAGCGCGGACAGGGTCTCCTACGAGCAGTACTTC
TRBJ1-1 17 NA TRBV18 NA CASSPQPQGPPNTEAFF TGTGCCAGCTCACCACAACCCCAGGGGCCCCCTAACACTGAAGCTTTCTTT
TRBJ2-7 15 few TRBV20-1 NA CSARDSGLHSYEQYF TGCAGTGCTAGAGATTCGGGCCTCCACTCCTACGAGCAGTACTTC
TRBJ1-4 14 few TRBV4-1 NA CASSLTEVNEKLFF TGCGCCAGCAGCCTGACGGAAGTTAATGAAAAACTGTTTTTT
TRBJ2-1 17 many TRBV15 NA CATSRDVAGSSYNEQFF TGTGCCACCAGCAGAGACGTGGCTGGGAGCTCCTACAATGAGCAGTTCTTC
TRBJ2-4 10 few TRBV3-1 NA CASSNRLQYF TGTGCCAGCAGCAACAGACTTCAGTACTTC
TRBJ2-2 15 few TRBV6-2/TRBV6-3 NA CASKGVDRETGELFF TGTGCCAGCAAGGGTGTGGACAGAGAAACCGGGGAGCTGTTTTTT
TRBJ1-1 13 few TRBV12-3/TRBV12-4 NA CASSYHMNTEAFF TGTGCCAGCAGTTATCATATGAACACTGAAGCTTTCTTT
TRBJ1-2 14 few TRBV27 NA CASSLEGATYGYTF TGTGCCAGCAGTTTAGAAGGGGCCACCTATGGCTACACCTTC
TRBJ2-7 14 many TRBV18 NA CASSATGTAAEQYF TGTGCCAGCTCAGCCACCGGGACGGCGGCCGAGCAGTACTTC
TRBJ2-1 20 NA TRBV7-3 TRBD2 CASSLRGLAGGPDSRDEQFF TGTGCCAGCAGCTTAAGAGGGCTAGCGGGAGGGCCGGATAGTAGAGATGAGCAGTTCTTC
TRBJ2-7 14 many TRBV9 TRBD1 CASSVGQLQDEQYF TGTGCCAGCAGCGTGGGACAGCTTCAGGACGAGCAGTACTTC
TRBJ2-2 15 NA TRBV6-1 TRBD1 CASLQDRVRPGELFF TGTGCCAGCCTACAGGACAGGGTTCGTCCCGGGGAGCTGTTTTTT
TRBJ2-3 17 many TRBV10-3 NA CAIRTKDSRLSTDTQYF TGTGCCATCAGGACGAAGGACAGCCGACTTAGCACAGATACGCAGTATTTT
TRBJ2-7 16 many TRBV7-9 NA CASSRQYRDGHYEQYF TGTGCCAGCAGCCGTCAATACCGGGACGGCCACTACGAGCAGTACTTC
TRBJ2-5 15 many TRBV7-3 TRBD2 CASSLTSGIQETQYF TGTGCCAGCAGCTTAACTAGCGGGATACAAGAGACCCAGTACTTC
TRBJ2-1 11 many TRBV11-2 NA CASSAGQNQFF TGTGCCAGCAGCGCGGGACAGAACCAGTTCTTC
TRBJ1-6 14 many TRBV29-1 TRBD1 CSVEGTGVGSPLHF TGCAGCGTTGAAGGAACAGGGGTGGGTTCACCCCTCCACTTT
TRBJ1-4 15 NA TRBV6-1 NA CASIKKGAPVEKLFF TGTGCCAGCATCAAAAAAGGGGCCCCTGTGGAAAAACTGTTTTTT
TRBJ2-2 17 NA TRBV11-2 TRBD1 CASSSALQGANTGELFF TGTGCCAGCAGCTCGGCTTTACAGGGGGCGAACACCGGGGAGCTGTTTTTT
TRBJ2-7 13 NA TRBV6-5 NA CASSYDLQYEQYF TGTGCCAGCAGTTACGATTTACAGTACGAGCAGTACTTC
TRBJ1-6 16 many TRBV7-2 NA CASSLARSAAAAPLHF TGTGCCAGCAGCTTAGCCCGTTCAGCCGCGGCGGCACCCCTCCACTTT
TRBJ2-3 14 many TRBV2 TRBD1 CASAQGAPTDTQYF TGTGCCAGCGCACAGGGGGCGCCGACAGATACGCAGTATTTT
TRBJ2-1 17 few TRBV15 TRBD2 CATSPRSSGLSYNEQFF TGTGCCACCAGCCCCCGGTCTAGCGGCCTCTCCTACAATGAGCAGTTCTTC